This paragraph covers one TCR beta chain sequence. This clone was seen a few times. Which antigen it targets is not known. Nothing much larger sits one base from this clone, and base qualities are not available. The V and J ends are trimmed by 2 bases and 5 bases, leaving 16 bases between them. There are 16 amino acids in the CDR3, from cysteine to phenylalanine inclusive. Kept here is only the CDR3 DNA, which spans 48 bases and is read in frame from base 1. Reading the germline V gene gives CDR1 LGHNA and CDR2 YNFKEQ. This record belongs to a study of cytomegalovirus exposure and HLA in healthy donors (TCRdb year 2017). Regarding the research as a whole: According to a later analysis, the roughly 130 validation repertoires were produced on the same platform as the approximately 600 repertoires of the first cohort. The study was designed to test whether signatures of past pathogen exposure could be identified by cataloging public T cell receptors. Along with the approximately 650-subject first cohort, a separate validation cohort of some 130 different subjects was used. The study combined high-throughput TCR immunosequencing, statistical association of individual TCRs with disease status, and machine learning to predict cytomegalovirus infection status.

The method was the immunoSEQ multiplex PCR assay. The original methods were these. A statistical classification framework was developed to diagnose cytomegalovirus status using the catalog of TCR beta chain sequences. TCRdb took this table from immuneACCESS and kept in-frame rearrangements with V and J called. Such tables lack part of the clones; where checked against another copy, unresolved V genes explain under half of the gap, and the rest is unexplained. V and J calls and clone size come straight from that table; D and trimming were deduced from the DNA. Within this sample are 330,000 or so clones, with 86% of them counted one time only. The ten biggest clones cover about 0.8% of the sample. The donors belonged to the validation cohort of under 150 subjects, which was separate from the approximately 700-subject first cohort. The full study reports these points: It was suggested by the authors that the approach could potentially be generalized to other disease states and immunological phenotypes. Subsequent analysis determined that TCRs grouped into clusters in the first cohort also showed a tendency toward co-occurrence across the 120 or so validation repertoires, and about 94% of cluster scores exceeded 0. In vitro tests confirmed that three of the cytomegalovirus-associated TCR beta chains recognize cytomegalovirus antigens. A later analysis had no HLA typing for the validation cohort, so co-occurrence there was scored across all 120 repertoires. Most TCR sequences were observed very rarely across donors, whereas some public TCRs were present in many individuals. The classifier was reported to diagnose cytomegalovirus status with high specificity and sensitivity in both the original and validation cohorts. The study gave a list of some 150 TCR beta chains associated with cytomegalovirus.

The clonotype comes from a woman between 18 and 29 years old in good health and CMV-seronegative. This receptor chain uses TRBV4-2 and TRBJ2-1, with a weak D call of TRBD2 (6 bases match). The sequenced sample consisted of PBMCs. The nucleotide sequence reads TGTGCCAGCAGCCAAAAATGGGACTCTGAAGACAATGAGCAGTTCTTC. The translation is CASSQKWDSEDNEQFF.